Listed here are 22 T cell receptor beta chains from one sample, sequenced in a study of lymphopenia after photon versus proton radiotherapy. Data came from immunoSEQ multiplex PCR; TCRdb stores just in-frame clones and leaves some out. This table has approximately 150,000 clones, about 88% appearing once. The sequences come from peripheral blood, collected from a patient treated with photon-based radiotherapy. The origin of the receptors is a man over 45 with gastric cancer.

This clone was recorded a few times. The chain carries TRBV7-9 and TRBJ2-5; perhaps D is TRBD1 or TRBD2 (5 bases each). CDR3 size: 13 residues. Germline CDR1 is SEHNR and CDR2 is FQNEAQ (reference sequence). The germline V and J ends were trimmed by 0 bases and 6 bases, with 8 bases remaining between them. For the CDR3, the DNA is TGTGCCAGCAGCTTAGCCGGGACCAAGACCCAGTACTTC. As protein: CASSLAGTKTQYF.

As concerns this clone: At one end, the junction sequence differs from germline, possibly due to a read error. The chain is built from TRBV19 and TRBJ1-1; TRBD1 might be the D (5 bases). Germline CDR1 and CDR2: LNHDA and SQIVND (reference sequence). The CDR3 length is 18 residues. CDR3 DNA: TGTGCCAGTAGTACCCTATCTCCGGGACGGCCGTCGAACCCTGAAGCTTTCTTT. Translating it yields CASSTLSPGRPSNPEAFF.

The chain uses TRBV18 and TRBJ1-2; D is undetermined. Trimming shortened V by 2 bases and J by 1 base, and 8 bases separated the two germline ends. Looked up from germline, CDR1 is KGHSH and CDR2 is LQKENI. This CDR3 has 14 residues. The CDR3 spells CASSPGGLNYGYTF. CDR3 DNA sequence: TGTGCCAGCTCACCAGGCGGACTTAACTATGGCTACACCTTC.

This sequence joins TRBV18 and TRBJ2-7, with 10 positions matching TRBD2. The V gene end was trimmed by 2 bases and the J gene end by 4 bases; junction bases not matched to a gene: 5. The germline V gene has CDR1 KGHSH and CDR2 LQKENI. CDR3 length equals 15 residues. CDR3 sequence: CASSPGLAGAYEQYF. The CDR3 coding sequence is TGTGCCAGCTCACCAGGGCTAGCGGGAGCTTACGAGCAGTACTTC. The variable domain in full, completed from reference TRBV18 and TRBJ2-7, reads NAGVMQNPRHLVRRRGQEARLRCSPMKGHSHVYWYRQLPEEGLKFMVYLQKENIIDESGMPKERFSAEFPKEGPSILRIQQVVRGDSAAYFCASSPGLAGAYEQYFGPGTRLTVT.

This clone was counted once. This chain connects TRBV11-3 to TRBJ2-3, with a weak D call TRBD2 (6 bases). Germline V gene data show CDR1 as SGHNT and CDR2 as YENEEA. The V and J ends lost 3 bases and 3 bases respectively, with 7 bases between them. The CDR3 contains 13 residues. The CDR3 sequence is CASSLLATDTQYF. The CDR3 DNA reads TGTGCCAGCAGCTTGCTAGCGACAGATACGCAGTATTTT.

The CDR3 region has the DNA TGTGCCAGTAGTATGCCGGGGGGCAGAGGGGACGAGCAGTACTTC. Protein product: CASSMPGGRGDEQYF. This rearrangement joins TRBV19 to TRBJ2-7; D may be TRBD2 (7 bases). This CDR3 spans 15 amino acids. V was clipped by 3 bases and J by 5 bases, with 17 bases between them. Germline V lookup: CDR1 LNHDA, CDR2 SQIVND (reference sequence).

The J gene is TRBJ1-2, the V gene TRBV2, with TRBD1 matching 7 bases. The CDR3 runs 14 residues. With 3 bases clipped from V and 8 bases from J, the junction kept 9 bases outside the gene matches. Germline V gene sequence: CDR1 SNHLY, CDR2 FYNNEI. Here the CDR3 DNA reads TGTGCCAGCAGTGACCAGGGCAGGGGGAACGGCTACACCTTC. Encoded protein: CASSDQGRGNGYTF. The full variable domain, in which reference TRBV2 and TRBJ1-2 provide the parts outside the CDR3, is EPEVTQTPSHQVTQMGQEVILRCVPISNHLYFYWYRQILGQKVEFLVSFYNNEISEKSEIFDDQFSVERPDGSNFTLKIRSTKLEDSAMYFCASSDQGRGNGYTFGSGTRLTVV.

The count of this clone is one. This chain connects TRBV28 to TRBJ2-7, with D unresolved. V lost 5 bases to trimming and J lost 0 bases, with 2 bases between them. CDR1 is MDHEN, CDR2 SYDVKM, per germline. The CDR3 is made up of 11 amino acids. CDR3 loop: CASSHSYEQYF. The CDR3 region has the DNA TGTGCCAGCAGTCACTCCTACGAGCAGTACTTC.

The chain couples TRBV5-1 to TRBJ2-7, with 7 bases aligning to TRBD1. This CDR3 region has 16 residues. V lost 0 bases, J lost 0 bases, and 6 bases stayed unmatched. Looked up from germline, CDR1 is SGHRS and CDR2 is YFSETQ. This CDR3 reads CASSLALGQVSYEQYF. In nucleotides, the CDR3 is TGCGCCAGCAGCTTGGCGTTAGGACAGGTCTCCTACGAGCAGTACTTC.

V usage is TRBV28 and J usage is TRBJ2-2, with 9 bases that match TRBD1. V shed 8 bases, J shed 5 bases, and the junction held 12 bases outside the gene matches. Germline lookup yields CDR1 MDHEN and CDR2 SYDVKM. This CDR3 contains 16 residues. The CDR3 DNA follows: TGTGCCAGCCATTACATCCTCGGACAGGGGACCGGGGAGCTGTTTTTT. Residues: CASHYILGQGTGELFF.

The chain carries TRBV6-5 and TRBJ1-5; TRBD1 aligns across 9 bases. The length of the CDR3 is 15 residues. The V gene end was trimmed by 0 bases and the J gene end by 7 bases; junction bases not matched to a gene: 4. Germline CDR1 MNHEY, CDR2 SVGAGI. In nucleotides, the CDR3 is TGTGCCAGCAGTTACTCGGGACAGGGCGGCCAGCCCCAGCATTTT. Encoded protein: CASSYSGQGGQPQHF.

As for this clone: The germline gene is not matched at one end of the junction; a read error may be the cause. This rearrangement joins TRBV5-1 to TRBJ2-2, with TRBD1 matching 8 bases. Germline V gene lookup returns CDR1 SGHRS and CDR2 YFSETQ. The length of the CDR3 is 14 residues. The CDR3 sequence: CASTLTGDTGELFF. The DNA of the CDR3 is TGCGCCAGCACCTTGACAGGGGACACCGGGGAGCTGTTTTTT. Full variable domain (missing parts from reference TRBV5-1 and TRBJ2-2): KAGVTQTPRYLIKTRGQQVTLSCSPISGHRSVSWYQQTPGQGLQFLFEYFSETQRNKGNFPGRFSGRQFSNSRSEMNVSTLELGDSALYLCASTLTGDTGELFFGEGSRLTVL.

This CDR3 reads CASTTGGAGTEAFF. Written as DNA, the CDR3 is TGTGCCAGCACGACAGGGGGCGCGGGTACTGAAGCTTTCTTT. The chain joins TRBV28 to TRBJ1-1, with 10 bases matching TRBD1. V trimming: 7 bases; J trimming: 5 bases; junction bases outside the gene matches: 7. CDR3 length: 14 amino acids. Germline CDR1 reads MDHEN; CDR2 reads SYDVKM.

The chain combines TRBV18 with TRBJ1-3; D is unresolved. The CDR3 is 15 residues long. Trimming removed 3 bases at V and 0 bases at J, with 9 bases between. From germline, CDR1 is KGHSH and CDR2 LQKENI. The chain's CDR3 is CASSPPWDSGNTIYF. As DNA, the CDR3 is TGTGCCAGCTCACCCCCATGGGACTCTGGAAACACCATATATTTT.

In this sample, this clone turned up once. V is TRBV5-4 and J is TRBJ2-3, with D possibly TRBD1 on 6 matching bases. This CDR3 is built from 15 residues. Trimming took 2 bases from V and 0 from J, leaving 10 bases between them. Germline lookup yields CDR1 SGHNT and CDR2 YYREEE (reference sequence). The DNA of the CDR3 is TGTGCCAGCAGCTTAGGGGGTACTAGCACAGATACGCAGTATTTT. Amino acid sequence: CASSLGGTSTDTQYF.

This rearrangement joins TRBV18 to TRBJ1-1; D is undetermined. The germline V gene has CDR1 KGHSH and CDR2 LQKENI. The CDR3 covers 15 residues. Between the trimmed V and J ends, which lost 3 bases and 1 base, there was a span of 12 bases. The CDR3 nucleotides are TGTGCCAGCTCACCGGGGAGAGGGCGGAACACTGAAGCTTTCTTT. It encodes CASSPGRGRNTEAFF.

The V gene is TRBV9, the J gene TRBJ2-1; D is unresolved. This CDR3 region has 14 residues. V was shortened by 3 bases and J by 0 bases, with 7 bases between the two germline ends. CDR1 is SGDLS, CDR2 YYNGEE, per germline. CDR3 sequence reads: CASSGWGSYNEQFF. As DNA, the CDR3 is TGTGCCAGCAGCGGGTGGGGCTCCTACAATGAGCAGTTCTTC.

The gene calls are TRBV29-1 and TRBJ1-3; D is perhaps TRBD1 (6 bases). CDR3 length: 15 amino acids. Germline V gene sequence: CDR1 SQVTM, CDR2 ANQGSEA. V lost 7 bases and J 2 bases, leaving 18 bases between the germline ends. The CDR3, as DNA: TGCAGCGCCGGGCGGGACATAGACCCTGGAAACACCATATATTTT. As protein: CSAGRDIDPGNTIYF.

The CDR3 DNA reads as TGTGCCAGCGGTTCGTCCCGGAATGAAAAACTGTTTTTT. Amino acids: CASGSSRNEKLFF. The chain joins TRBV6-5 to TRBJ1-4, with D hard to call. CDR1 MNHEY and CDR2 SVGAGI come from the germline V gene. Between the trimmed V and J ends, which lost 8 bases and 5 bases, there was a span of 12 bases. This CDR3 contains 13 residues.

The rearrangement uses TRBV5-1 and TRBJ1-4; the match to TRBD1 covers 9 bases. Germline CDR1 SGHRS, CDR2 YFSETQ. J gave up 6 bases and V 3 bases, and 6 bases lay outside the gene matches. The CDR3 is 15 amino acids. The CDR3 reads CASSSTGGADEKLFF. The CDR3 nucleotides are TGCGCCAGCAGCTCCACAGGGGGCGCCGATGAAAAACTGTTTTTT. Full variable domain (remainder filled in from reference TRBV5-1 and TRBJ1-4): KAGVTQTPRYLIKTRGQQVTLSCSPISGHRSVSWYQQTPGQGLQFLFEYFSETQRNKGNFPGRFSGRQFSNSRSEMNVSTLELGDSALYLCASSSTGGADEKLFFGSGTQLSVL.

The gene calls are TRBV6-5 and TRBJ2-2, with D possibly being TRBD2 (6 bases). The CDR3 is 13 residues long. Trimming removed 8 bases at V and 5 bases at J, with 12 bases between. Germline values: CDR1 MNHEY, CDR2 SVGAGI. The CDR3 coding sequence is TGTGCCAGCCGGAGCGGGCAGACCGGGGAGCTGTTTTTT. Amino acid sequence: CASRSGQTGELFF.

The V call is TRBV9, the J call TRBJ1-2; D remains unclear. Trimming stripped 1 base from V and 2 bases from J, with 6 bases between. CDR3 size: 13 residues. Germline V CDR1 and CDR2: SGDLS, YYNGEE. In DNA, the CDR3 is TGTGCCAGCAGCGTAAACTGGAACTATGGCTACACCTTC. It codes for CASSVNWNYGYTF.